This TCR beta chain was recovered during a study of regulatory T cells in long-lasting Graves disease. Study-wide results and caveats: Persistent disease exhibited a predilection for TRBV28, TRBJ1-2 and TRBJ2-5.

Researchers made TCR beta libraries by using iRepertoire HTBI primers and running Arm-PCR on CDR3 regions. TCRdb used MiXCR to reprocess the multiplex PCR reads, holding one entry per CDR3 protein. The sample includes around 400,000 distinct CDR3 sequences, roughly 23% of them seen just once. Time point denoted: persistent/refractory GD, antithyroid drugs over 5 years with positive TRAb. Extracted PBMC RNA gave rise to the TCR library. Criteria from the American Thyroid Association guidelines were applied to diagnose Graves' disease. Patients came from an endocrinology department in Xi'an, China. The CDR3 has 18 amino acids. Trimming removed 3 bases from V and 15 bases from J; junction bases left unmatched: 26. The germline CDR1 and CDR2 sequences are MDHEN and SYDVKM. Notes on this clonotype: Its antigen is undetermined. With only one base between it and a far larger clone, this is likely a read error.

This clonotype originated in a woman aged 40-49 years with Graves disease. This chain links TRBV28 with TRBJ2-4; TRBD2 matches at 7 bases. The source was peripheral blood mononuclear cells (PBMCs), collected when the disease was refractory, from a patient treated with antithyroid drugs. This CDR3 is CASSLWGLHKEKQETRYF. The CDR3 region has the DNA TGTGCCAGCAGTTTGTGGGGACTACATAAGGAAAAACAAGAGACCCGGTACTTC.